Sequencing of this T cell receptor (beta chain) was carried out in a study of OX40 agonist ivuxolimab in advanced cancers. Turning to the overall study: Ivuxolimab was an agonistic, fully human IgG2 monoclonal antibody directed against OX40 (CD134), a costimulatory receptor. The paper covers the monotherapy dose-escalation part of the phase I ivuxolimab trial, which included N of about 50 patients. Peripheral TCRbeta sequencing aimed to test whether ivuxolimab altered TCR sequence diversity and caused clonal T-cell expansion. Three dose-escalation patients achieved partial responses, one with hepatocellular carcinoma and two with cutaneous melanoma. Prior anti-PD-1, anti-PD-L1 or anti-CTLA-4 therapy was permitted, and checkpoint inhibitors had been received by 30% to 40% of dose-escalation patients. Intravenous ivuxolimab was administered to patients every 2 weeks at six dose levels: 0.01, 0.1, 0.3, 1.5, 3 and 10 mg/kg. A male proportion of nearly 85% and a mean age of approximately 55 years, ranging from 23 to 79, were recorded for the dose-escalation cohort. Among the roughly 52 dose-escalation patients, some 19 had hepatocellular carcinoma, roughly 15 melanoma, 9 renal cell carcinoma and 9 head and neck cancer.

Counted from cysteine to phenylalanine, this CDR3 has 12 amino acids. The kept DNA is CDR3 alone, 36 bases in frame from the first base. The germline V gene gives CDR1 as ENHRY and CDR2 as SYGVKD. Deletion took 7 bases off V and 7 bases off J, with a span of 14 bases between the germline ends. Worth noting for this clone: Its antigen is unknown. Base-call qualities are not available, and no considerably larger clone is one nucleotide away.

For sequencing of the TCRbeta CDR3 region, genomic DNA was extracted from the sorted cells. The immunoSEQ Assay was used to sequence the TCRbeta CDR3 regions. Drawn from immuneACCESS, this table holds only the in-frame rearrangements with V and J called that TCRdb kept. Clones are partly lost; checked studies trace under half to an unresolved V gene and leave the rest unexplained. A total of about 18,000 clones appear in this sample, approximately 70% of them only once. Clones ranked in the top ten supply roughly 15% of the sample. Patients with a history of autoimmune disease or receiving systemic immunosuppression were excluded from the trial. In every dose cohort, peripheral blood was drawn for TCR sequencing at baseline, cycle 4 day 1, and cycle 7 day 1. Samples were obtained from an open-label, multicenter, first-in-human phase I dose-escalation trial of ivuxolimab. Adults with locally advanced or metastatic melanoma, renal cell carcinoma, hepatocellular carcinoma or head and neck squamous cell carcinoma were enrolled in the trial. CD4+ and CD8+ T cells were sorted separately from peripheral blood before TCR sequencing.

What the study reported, not specific to this receptor: Which antigens the clonally expanded peripheral T cells were specific for was not determined. At doses of 0.1 to 3.0 mg/kg, clonal expansion of both CD4+ and CD8+ T cells in blood was seen between baseline and week 6. Low levels of normalized T-cell clonal expansion were also seen in some nonresponding patients. After ivuxolimab, expanded clones were on average more numerous among CD8+ T cells than among CD4+ T cells. In partial responders in the 0.1-3.0 mg/kg groups, normalized peripheral clonal expansion was found to be among the lowest, especially among CD8+ T cells.

This material consisted of CD4+ or CD8+ T cells sorted from blood, taken in a trial of the OX40 agonist ivuxolimab. This receptor was identified in an adult with an advanced solid tumor such as melanoma, head and neck, liver or kidney cancer. Rearrangement joined TRBV10-3 to TRBJ2-7; matching of 7 bases hints at TRBD2 as the D gene. The bases read TGTGCCATCAAGCTTGAGGGGGGGGAGCAGTACTTC. Its coded protein is CAIKLEGGEQYF.